The text below deals with one T cell receptor (beta chain). Its antigen is currently unknown. These data come from a study of T cells after yellow fever vaccination. About the study: For low cell numbers, libraries were made with SMART-Seq v4 Ultra Low Input. Study-level points and caveats: There was a possibility that FACS-sorted repertoires contained abundant clonotypes contaminating from the bulk population.

Germline lookup yields CDR1 SEHNR and CDR2 FQNEAQ (reference sequence). J was trimmed by 1 base and V by 5 bases; bases with no gene match: 6. The CDR3 is 15 amino acids. TCRdb re-called the 5' RACE reads through MiXCR, storing one row per CDR3 protein. The sample carries some 350,000 distinct CDR3 sequences, approximately 4.2% recorded once. The chain has TRBV7-9 and TRBJ1-1; 8 nucleotides align to TRBD1. This clonotype was sampled from a man between 18 and 29 years old who received the YFV17D yellow fever vaccine. Sequencing was performed on PBMCs, taken 5 days after the yellow fever booster vaccination. The CDR3 region has the DNA TGTGCCAGCAGCCCTCCGACAGGGGCGAACACTGAAGCTTTCTTT. Translated: CASSPPTGANTEAFF.